The 13 T cell receptor beta chains below come from one sample, sequenced in a study of T cell responses to AZD1222 COVID-19 vaccine. TCRdb keeps only in-frame clones here, not all; method: immunoSEQ multiplex PCR. Here the sample spans nearly 100,000 clones, 70% to 90% being singletons. Sequences were derived from peripheral blood, sampled on day 0 of AZD1222 vaccination. Every receptor here comes from an adult in good health.

This chain connects TRBV6-5 to TRBJ1-1; maybe TRBD1 (6 bases). The V end was cut by 8 bases, the J end by 5 bases, with 18 bases between. This CDR3 contains 14 residues. The germline V gene encodes CDR1 MNHEY and CDR2 SVGAGI. In DNA, the CDR3 is TGTGCCAGCGGGGGCAGGGCCTCGGGGACTGAAGCTTTCTTT. This sequence encodes CASGGRASGTEAFF.

The J gene is TRBJ1-4, the V gene TRBV12-2; TRBD1, as called in the table, went unchecked against the DNA. TRBV12-2 is tagged as a pseudogene. This CDR3 is 15 amino acids long. The CDR3 here is CASRLWQGAREKLFF. The DNA for the CDR3 is TGTGCAAGTCGCTTATGGCAGGGGGCAAGAGAAAAACTGTTTTTT.

The genes are TRBV25-1 and TRBJ1-2; weak D call: TRBD1 (6 bases). V lost 4 bases and J 6 bases, leaving 12 bases between the germline ends. The germline V gene has CDR1 MGHDK and CDR2 SYGVNS. CDR3 length: 13 amino acids. The DNA of the CDR3 is TGTGCCAGCAGTGCACAGGGCATGGATGGCTACACCTTC. Its protein product is CASSAQGMDGYTF.

This chain connects TRBV18 to TRBJ2-5; D unresolved. Deletions cut 6 bases from V and 5 bases from J, with 16 bases between. CDR3 size: 14 residues. Germline values: CDR1 KGHSH, CDR2 LQKENI. Written as DNA, the CDR3 is TGTGCCAGCTCCGAATTAAACCTAGGGGAGACCCAGTACTTC. It is translated as CASSELNLGETQYF.

This chain links TRBV7-8 with TRBJ2-7; D is ambiguous. Trimming left V 3 bases short and J 4 bases short, with 13 bases between. Germline CDR1 is SGHVS and CDR2 is FQNEAQ. CDR3 length equals 14 residues. The CDR3 reads CASSFFTTTYEQYF. For the CDR3, the DNA is TGTGCCAGCAGCTTTTTCACAACTACTTACGAGCAGTACTTC.

The chain uses TRBV11-2 and TRBJ1-1, with D unclear. The germline V gene encodes CDR1 SGHAT and CDR2 FQNNGV. The CDR3 runs to 16 residues. V lost 1 base and J 0 bases, leaving 12 bases between the germline ends. The CDR3 is CASSLGPGEMNTEAFF. The CDR3 DNA reads as TGTGCCAGCAGCTTAGGGCCAGGAGAAATGAACACTGAAGCTTTCTTT.

This chain joins TRBV18 and TRBJ1-6, with D uncertain. This CDR3 has 14 amino acids. V dropped 4 bases and J dropped 6 bases, with 10 bases sitting between them. Germline CDR1 and CDR2: KGHSH and LQKENI. CDR3 region: CASSQGPVNSPLHF. The CDR3 DNA reads TGTGCCAGCTCACAGGGTCCGGTTAATTCACCCCTCCACTTT.

In its sample, this clone was seen a few times. V usage is TRBV27 and J usage is TRBJ2-1; TRBD2 might be the D (6 bases). This CDR3 spans 16 amino acids. The V gene's germline CDR1 is MNHEY and CDR2 SMNVEV (reference sequence). V gave up 5 bases and J gave up 1 base, with 15 bases separating them. This CDR3 is CASSPRGVESYNEQFF. The CDR3, as DNA: TGTGCCAGCAGTCCTCGCGGGGTTGAGTCCTACAATGAGCAGTTCTTC.

The V call is TRBV10-2, the J call TRBJ2-1, with 7 bases fitting TRBD2. Trimming removed 8 bases from V and 5 bases from J; junction bases left unmatched: 12. This CDR3 has 15 residues. Germline V CDR1 and CDR2: WSHSY, SAAADI. The CDR3 bases are TGCGCCAGCGGGGAGGGGAGGGTATGGAACAATGAGCAGTTCTTC. As protein: CASGEGRVWNNEQFF.

The rearrangement uses TRBV7-2 and TRBJ1-1; TRBD1 aligns across 10 bases. With V trimmed by 3 bases and J by 4 bases, 8 bases remained unmatched. This CDR3 has 16 amino acids. Germline lookup yields CDR1 SGHTA and CDR2 FQGNSA. The CDR3 sequence: CASSFRDRGFFTEAFF. CDR3 bases: TGTGCCAGCAGCTTCCGGGACAGGGGCTTTTTCACTGAAGCTTTCTTT.

J is TRBJ2-7 and V is TRBV6-6; possibly TRBD1 for D (5 bases). Germline CDR1 and CDR2: MNHNY and SVGAGI (reference sequence). The CDR3 has 15 amino acids. V was shortened by 5 bases and J by 4 bases, with 18 bases between the two germline ends. The chain's CDR3 is CASSRPQGVGYEQYF. In nucleotides, the CDR3 is TGTGCCAGCAGTCGCCCTCAGGGTGTAGGTTACGAGCAGTACTTC.

This sequence joins TRBV5-4 and TRBJ2-7, with D uncertain. This CDR3 has 14 amino acids. V was cut by 4 bases and J by 7 bases, with 18 bases left in between. Germline V gives CDR1 SGHNT, CDR2 YYREEE (reference sequence). As DNA, the CDR3 is TGTGCCAGCAGCGACTGGACCCTATTTACGGAGCAGTACTTC. It encodes CASSDWTLFTEQYF. Supplemented by reference TRBV5-4 and TRBJ2-7, the full variable domain reads ETGVTQSPTHLIKTRGQQVTLRCSSQSGHNTVSWYQQALGQGPQFIFQYYREEENGRGNFPPRFSGLQFPNYSSELNVNALELDDSALYLCASSDWTLFTEQYFGPGTRLTVT.

The chain links TRBV5-5 to TRBJ2-7; 7 nucleotides line up with TRBD2. The trim removed 2 bases at V and 0 bases at J, leaving 2 bases unmatched. CDR3 size: 14 residues. Germline-derived CDR1 and CDR2 are SGHKS and YYEKEE (reference sequence). CDR3 nucleotide sequence: TGTGCCAGCAGCTTCGGGGGGACCTCCTACGAGCAGTACTTC. Protein sequence: CASSFGGTSYEQYF. Based on the CDR3 plus reference TRBV5-5 and TRBJ2-7, the full variable domain is DAGVTQSPTHLIKTRGQQVTLRCSPISGHKSVSWYQQVLGQGPQFIFQYYEKEERGRGNFPDRFSARQFPNYSSELNVNALLLGDSALYLCASSFGGTSYEQYFGPGTRLTVT.